This record covers a single T cell receptor beta chain. The data derive from a study of blood T cell repertoires in COVID-19. The CDR3 runs 18 residues. Germline lookup yields CDR1 SQVTM and CDR2 ANQGSEA. V lost 4 bases and J 0 bases, leaving 22 bases between the germline ends. TCRdb keeps only in-frame clones here, not all; method: immunoSEQ multiplex PCR. The repertoire holds roughly 280,000 clones, roughly 90% seen once, with 2% to 2.5% in the top ten. The sequenced material came from peripheral blood. The genes are TRBV29-1 and TRBJ1-3; D perhaps matches TRBD1 (5 bases). The sequence came from a woman between 45 and 65 years old who had recovered from COVID-19. The CDR3 nucleotides are TGCAGCGTTGCGACGAGTGATTGGGGCTATAGCTCTGGAAACACCATATATTTT. Protein product: CSVATSDWGYSSGNTIYF.